What follows describes a single T cell receptor beta chain. The antigen remains undetermined. Produced via immunoSEQ multiplex PCR; TCRdb's table is partial and in-frame only. The sample has 30,000 to 40,000 clones; 90% are singletons. CDR3 length equals 13 residues. Germline lookup yields CDR1 GTSNPN and CDR2 SVGIG (reference sequence). V was cut by 1 base and J by 0 bases, with 6 bases left in between. This entry comes from a study of a mutant IDH1 vaccine in newly diagnosed glioma. About the study: Week 47 marked visit V13, whereas week 35 marked visit V12. General study results and limits: Top peripheral T cell clonotype shifts appeared unrelated to pseudoprogression.

Time point denoted: week 47, end of study. Alongside topical imiquimod, each dose of vaccine comprised 300 ug of mutant IDH1 20-mer peptide. Patients in the study were vaccinated eight times, receiving shots in weeks 1, 3, 5, 7, 11, 15, 19 and 23. Sequenced here: PBMCs, sampled from a glioma patient whose treatment included an IDH1 peptide vaccine. This receptor was identified in a woman aged 40 to 55 with glioma. The chain combines TRBV30 with TRBJ1-1; D remains ambiguous. Here the CDR3 DNA reads TGTGCCTGGAGTGCATCAGTGAACACTGAAGCTTTCTTT. Residues: CAWSASVNTEAFF.